One and the same sample provided the 29 T cell receptor beta chains below, sequenced in a study of blood T cell repertoires in COVID-19. Clones were sequenced by immunoSEQ multiplex PCR, and TCRdb holds only the in-frame ones, with some missing. The table includes under 150,000 clones, around 87% detected once. The sample comprised peripheral blood. The receptors originated from a man aged 50 to 60 with active COVID-19.

In DNA, the CDR3 is TGTGCCAGCAGCAGCCGGGGGATGGACACTGAAGCTTTCTTT. Its translation is CASSSRGMDTEAFF. The genes are TRBV7-9 and TRBJ1-1; a weak D match, TRBD1 (5 bases). V was cut by 5 bases and J by 3 bases, with 13 bases left in between. CDR3 length: 14 amino acids. Germline lookup yields CDR1 SEHNR and CDR2 FQNEAQ (reference sequence).

This rearrangement joins TRBV29-1 to TRBJ1-3; D remains unclear. Germline CDR1 is SQVTM and CDR2 is ANQGSEA. This CDR3 has 14 residues. Trimming cost V 8 bases and J 2 bases, with 16 bases left between them. CDR3: CSRPRTGTGNTIYF. DNA of the CDR3: TGCAGCAGGCCCCGGACTGGCACTGGAAACACCATATATTTT.

This chain links TRBV7-3 with TRBJ1-6; possible D gene TRBD1, 6 bases. The V gene lost 2 bases and the J gene lost 9 bases, with 11 bases spanning the gap. CDR1 and CDR2 (germline): SGHTA, FQGTGA. The CDR3 contains 14 residues. The DNA of the CDR3 is TGTGCCAGCAGCTTATTAGGGGGTGGTTCACCCCTCCACTTT. The encoded protein is CASSLLGGGSPLHF.

The chain carries TRBV28 and TRBJ1-2; 9 bases fit TRBD1. Germline values: CDR1 MDHEN, CDR2 SYDVKM. The CDR3 extends over 15 amino acids. V gave up 7 bases and J gave up 4 bases; unmatched junction bases: 10. The CDR3 protein is CASTSLETGGYGYTF. CDR3 in DNA: TGTGCCAGCACCTCCTTAGAGACAGGGGGCTATGGCTACACCTTC.

This clone is a singleton in its sample. The chain carries TRBV30 and TRBJ1-4, with D uncertain. The CDR3 covers 12 residues. Germline values: CDR1 GTSNPN, CDR2 SVGIG (reference sequence). The ends were cut back, 3 bases at V and 5 bases at J, with 7 bases in the middle. The CDR3 region is CAWRQANEKLFF. CDR3 sequence (DNA): TGTGCCTGGAGGCAGGCAAATGAAAAACTGTTTTTT.

The V call is TRBV18, the J call TRBJ1-3; possible D gene TRBD1, 5 bases. Trimming cost V 1 base and J 3 bases, with 7 bases left between them. CDR3 length: 14 amino acids. From germline, CDR1 is KGHSH and CDR2 LQKENI. The CDR3 reads CASSPQGNGNTIYF. The CDR3 DNA reads as TGTGCCAGCTCACCACAGGGGAATGGAAACACCATATATTTT.

This chain uses TRBV19 with TRBJ1-5; possible D gene TRBD1, 5 bases. V was shortened by 1 base and J by 1 base, with 11 bases between the two germline ends. CDR3 length: 16 amino acids. Germline assignment: CDR1 LNHDA and CDR2 SQIVND (reference sequence). CDR3 loop: CASSIVGGTSNQPQHF. The DNA of the CDR3 is TGTGCCAGTAGTATAGTAGGCGGGACCAGCAATCAGCCCCAGCATTTT.

This sequence joins TRBV2 and TRBJ1-5; D might be TRBD1 (5 bases). This CDR3 contains 13 residues. Looked up from germline, CDR1 is SNHLY and CDR2 is FYNNEI. V was pared by 3 bases and J by 7 bases, with 10 bases between. The CDR3 sequence is CASSDREAQPQHF. The DNA for the CDR3 is TGTGCCAGCAGTGACAGGGAGGCCCAGCCCCAGCATTTT.

The chain has TRBV20-1 and TRBJ1-3; D is unclear. The CDR3 loop spans 16 amino acids. The germline gives CDR1 DFQATT, CDR2 SNEGSKA (reference sequence). Trimming removed 3 bases at V and 0 bases at J, with 15 bases between. CDR3 in DNA: TGCAGTGCTAGTTTCGCGGGGTTCCCCTCTGGAAACACCATATATTTT. This encodes CSASFAGFPSGNTIYF.

This chain joins TRBV2 and TRBJ1-5; 10 nucleotides match TRBD1. Trimming at V came to 10 bases and at J to 7 bases, leaving 13 bases not matched to a gene. CDR1 is SNHLY, CDR2 FYNNEI, per germline. The CDR3 covers 15 residues. CDR3: CATDSGTGVGQPQHF. DNA of the CDR3: TGTGCCACGGACTCCGGGACAGGGGTAGGGCAGCCCCAGCATTTT.

To note about this clone: One end of the junction does not line up with germline, which may come from a read error. The J gene is TRBJ2-3, the V gene TRBV7-7; D call uncertain. Germline V gene lookup returns CDR1 SSHAT and CDR2 FNYEAQ (reference sequence). The CDR3 loop spans 16 amino acids. The CDR3 region is CASSPGSKPSTDTQYF. In DNA form, the CDR3 reads TGTGCTAGCAGCCCCGGGTCCAAACCCAGCACAGATACGCAGTATTTT.

The J gene is TRBJ2-2, the V gene TRBV5-1; 8 bases align to TRBD1. Trimming removed 4 bases from V and 1 base from J; junction bases left unmatched: 9. The CDR3 consists of 17 residues. Germline CDR1 reads SGHRS; CDR2 reads YFSETQ. CDR3 in amino acids: CASSPSPGTGNTGELFF. CDR3 coding DNA: TGCGCCAGCAGCCCCTCCCCCGGGACAGGGAACACCGGGGAGCTGTTTTTT.

This chain uses TRBV5-4 with TRBJ2-7; 9 nucleotides agree with TRBD1. The CDR3 is 18 amino acids. The V gene end was trimmed by 0 bases and the J gene end by 5 bases; junction bases not matched to a gene: 15. From germline, CDR1 is SGHNT and CDR2 YYREEE (reference sequence). The CDR3: CASSLGSSGQGRWNEQYF. CDR3 nucleotide sequence: TGTGCCAGCAGCTTGGGATCCTCGGGACAGGGACGGTGGAACGAGCAGTACTTC.

The chain is built from TRBV18 and TRBJ1-2; D unresolved. CDR3 size: 14 residues. The germline V gene encodes CDR1 KGHSH and CDR2 LQKENI. The V end lost 5 bases, the J end lost 8 bases, and 18 bases lay between the germline ends. The CDR3 nucleotides read TGTGCCAGCTCAACGAACCCCCCGCCAGTCGGCTACACCTTC. Its protein is CASSTNPPPVGYTF.

The chain couples TRBV11-2 to TRBJ1-4; tentatively, D is TRBD1 (6 bases). The CDR3 spans 15 residues. Germline CDR1 SGHAT, CDR2 FQNNGV. V gave up 7 bases and J gave up 4 bases, with 16 bases separating them. The CDR3 bases are TGTGCCAGCACCCTGCGGGGGGCTTATAATGAAAAACTGTTTTTT. Its protein is CASTLRGAYNEKLFF.

V usage is TRBV30 and J usage is TRBJ1-6; 7 bases fit TRBD1. The CDR3 is 14 residues long. V was clipped by 4 bases and J by 8 bases; unmatched bases: 8. Germline V CDR1 and CDR2: GTSNPN, SVGIG (reference sequence). CDR3 residues: CAWNLGQGDSPLHF. CDR3 bases: TGTGCCTGGAATCTGGGGCAGGGGGATTCACCCCTCCACTTT.

The chain uses TRBV20-1 and TRBJ1-2, with D perhaps TRBD1 (5 bases). V dropped 3 bases and J dropped 4 bases, with 9 bases sitting between them. CDR3 length equals 12 residues. CDR1 is DFQATT and CDR2 is SNEGSKA in the germline V gene (reference sequence). The CDR3 sequence: CSASGDSYGYTF. The DNA for the CDR3 is TGCAGTGCTAGTGGGGACTCCTATGGCTACACCTTC.

The chain links TRBV25-1 to TRBJ2-1; TRBD1 aligns across 10 bases. Germline CDR1 is MGHDK and CDR2 is SYGVNS. V lost 3 bases to trimming and J lost 7 bases; unmatched junction nucleotides: 6. The length of the CDR3 is 15 residues. The DNA for the CDR3 is TGTGCCAGCAGTGATTCCGGGACAGGGGCAAATGAGCAGTTCTTC. Translated, it gives CASSDSGTGANEQFF.

The rearrangement joins TRBV11-2 to TRBJ1-1; 7 positions match TRBD1. The trim removed 3 bases at V and 4 bases at J, leaving 5 bases unmatched. Germline V gene sequence: CDR1 SGHAT, CDR2 FQNNGV. The CDR3 spans 14 residues. CDR3 in DNA: TGTGCCAGCAGCTTGCCAGGGGGAGTCACTGAAGCTTTCTTT. This gives the protein CASSLPGGVTEAFF.

This chain uses TRBV7-2 with TRBJ1-1; 7 nucleotides agree with TRBD1. V shed 5 bases, J shed 0 bases, and the junction held 3 bases outside the gene matches. The CDR3 runs 14 residues. From germline, CDR1 is SGHTA and CDR2 FQGNSA. CDR3 sequence reads: CASSPGQVNTEAFF. The CDR3 DNA reads as TGTGCCAGCAGCCCTGGACAGGTGAACACTGAAGCTTTCTTT.

The rearrangement links TRBV4-1 to TRBJ2-1, with 12 bases matching TRBD2. Germline CDR1 and CDR2: MGHRA and YSYEKL. CDR3 length equals 16 residues. Trimming took 3 bases from V and 5 from J; bases not matched to a gene: 5. CDR3 DNA: TGCGCCAGCAGCCACACCTCTAGCGGGGGGGACAATGAGCAGTTCTTC. It specifies CASSHTSSGGDNEQFF.

This clone was counted once. The chain employs TRBV7-2 and TRBJ1-2; unclear D gene. Per the germline V gene, CDR1 is SGHTA and CDR2 is FQGNSA. The V end was cut by 4 bases, the J end by 7 bases, with 7 bases between. This CDR3 is 11 amino acids long. The CDR3 DNA sequence: TGTGCCAGCAGCTCTTCTCGTGGCTACACCTTC. Translating it yields CASSSSRGYTF. The whole variable domain, filled in from reference TRBV7-2 and TRBJ1-2, reads GAGVSQSPSNKVTEKGKDVELRCDPISGHTALYWYRQSLGQGLEFLIYFQGNSAPDKSGLPSDRFSAERTGGSVSTLTIQRTQQEDSAVYLCASSSSRGYTFGSGTRLTVV.

The chain carries TRBV18 and TRBJ2-1, with a tentative D call TRBD1 (7 bases). V gave up 3 bases and J gave up 9 bases, with 18 bases separating them. Germline V lookup: CDR1 KGHSH, CDR2 LQKENI. The CDR3 consists of 15 residues. CDR3 sequence reads: CASSPRGRGEGEQFF. The DNA for the CDR3 is TGTGCCAGCTCACCGCGGGGCAGGGGGGAAGGTGAGCAGTTCTTC.

V usage is TRBV18 and J usage is TRBJ1-1; possible D gene TRBD1, 6 bases. The germline CDR1 and CDR2 sequences are KGHSH and LQKENI. Trimming took off 7 bases at V and 1 base at J, with 16 bases between the two ends. The CDR3 length is 15 residues. In DNA form, the CDR3 reads TGTGCCAGCTGGGTCTTTGAGGACAGGAACACTGAAGCTTTCTTT. Translation gives CASWVFEDRNTEAFF.

In this sample, this clone turned up many times. The chain has TRBV4-1 and TRBJ2-7; possibly TRBD1 for D (5 bases). The CDR3 extends over 14 amino acids. The V end was cut by 2 bases, the J end by 2 bases, with 10 bases between. In germline, CDR1 is MGHRA, CDR2 YSYEKL. The CDR3 is CASSQFQGTYEQYF. DNA for the CDR3: TGCGCCAGCAGCCAATTCCAGGGAACCTACGAGCAGTACTTC.

The V and J genes are TRBV6-4 and TRBJ1-4, with D possibly being TRBD1 (6 bases). Per germline, CDR1 MRHNA and CDR2 SNTAGT. Trimming pared 10 bases from V and 8 bases from J, leaving 20 bases between. There are 14 residues in the CDR3. The CDR3 loop reads CATEGGGADEKLFF. In DNA, the CDR3 is TGTGCCACCGAAGGGGGGGGCGCAGACGAAAAACTGTTTTTT.

This clone was detected only a few times. The chain joins TRBV7-9 to TRBJ1-2; D gene ambiguous. CDR3 size: 15 residues. Trimming shortened V by 5 bases and J by 2 bases, and 15 bases separated the two germline ends. CDR1 and CDR2 from the germline V gene are SEHNR and FQNEAQ (reference sequence). CDR3 in amino acids: CASSKEGRVNYGYTF. DNA for the CDR3: TGTGCCAGCAGCAAGGAGGGCCGGGTAAACTATGGCTACACCTTC.

V gene TRBV30 combines with J gene TRBJ2-5; D may be TRBD2 (6 bases). The CDR3 is made up of 12 amino acids. From germline, CDR1 is GTSNPN and CDR2 SVGIG (reference sequence). The ends were cut back, 3 bases at V and 5 bases at J, with 10 bases in the middle. This CDR3 reads CAWSAGGETQYF. DNA for the CDR3: TGTGCCTGGAGCGCAGGAGGGGAGACCCAGTACTTC. Combining the CDR3 with reference TRBV30 and TRBJ2-5 gives the whole variable domain SQTIHQWPATLVQPVGSPLSLECTVEGTSNPNLYWYRQAAGRGLQLLFYSVGIGQISSEVPQNLSASRPQDRQFILSSKKLLLSDSGFYLCAWSAGGETQYFGPGTRLLVL.

The chain has TRBV6-2 or TRBV6-3 and TRBJ2-1; 8 nucleotides match TRBD2. This CDR3 region has 16 residues. Germline CDR1 reads MNHEY; CDR2 reads SVGEGT. The trim removed 5 bases at V and 10 bases at J, leaving 16 bases unmatched. The chain's CDR3 is CASSQSRGGPRVEQFF. As DNA, the CDR3 is TGTGCCAGCAGTCAGTCCCGGGGGGGGCCCCGCGTCGAGCAGTTCTTC.